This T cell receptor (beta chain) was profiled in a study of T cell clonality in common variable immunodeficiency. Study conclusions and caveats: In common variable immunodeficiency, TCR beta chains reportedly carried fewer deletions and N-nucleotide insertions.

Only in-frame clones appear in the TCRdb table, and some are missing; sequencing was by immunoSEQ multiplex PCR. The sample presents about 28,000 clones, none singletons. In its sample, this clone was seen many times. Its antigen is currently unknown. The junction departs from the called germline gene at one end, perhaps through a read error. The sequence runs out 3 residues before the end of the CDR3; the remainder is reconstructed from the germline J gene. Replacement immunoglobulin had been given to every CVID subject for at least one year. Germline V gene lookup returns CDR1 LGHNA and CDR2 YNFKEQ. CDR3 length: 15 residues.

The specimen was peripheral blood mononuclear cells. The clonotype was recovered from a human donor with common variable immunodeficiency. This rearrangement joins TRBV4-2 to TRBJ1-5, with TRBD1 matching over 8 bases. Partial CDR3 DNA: TGCGCCAGCAGCCAGACAGGGGATAGCAATCAGCCC. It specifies CASSQTGDSNQP. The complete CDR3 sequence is CASSQTGDSNQPQHF.